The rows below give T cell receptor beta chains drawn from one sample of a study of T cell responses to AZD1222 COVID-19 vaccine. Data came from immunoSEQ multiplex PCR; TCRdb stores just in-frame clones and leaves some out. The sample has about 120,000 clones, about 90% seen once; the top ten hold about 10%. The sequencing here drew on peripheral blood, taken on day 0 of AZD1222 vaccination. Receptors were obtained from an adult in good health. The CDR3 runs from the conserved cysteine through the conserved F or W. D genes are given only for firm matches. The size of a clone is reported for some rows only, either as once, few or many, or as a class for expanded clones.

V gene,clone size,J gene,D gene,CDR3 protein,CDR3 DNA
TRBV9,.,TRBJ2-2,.,CASSVSAGPITGELFF,TGTGCCAGCAGCGTCTCTGCGGGACCTATTACCGGGGAGCTGTTTTTT
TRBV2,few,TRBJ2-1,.,CASSDGTSTYNEQFF,TGTGCCAGCAGTGACGGGACTTCAACCTACAATGAGCAGTTCTTC
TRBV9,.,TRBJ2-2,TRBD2,CASSFSGRASGELFF,TGTGCCAGCAGTTTTAGCGGGAGGGCTTCCGGGGAGCTGTTTTTT
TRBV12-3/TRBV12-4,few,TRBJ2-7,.,CASSPDRGLRQYF,TGTGCCAGCAGCCCCGACCGGGGTCTTCGGCAGTACTTC
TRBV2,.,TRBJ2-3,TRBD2,CASATSGGADTQYF,TGTGCCAGCGCCACTAGCGGGGGGGCAGATACGCAGTATTTT
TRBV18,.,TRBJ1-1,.,CASSPNQNTEAFF,TGTGCCAGCTCACCAAACCAAAACACTGAAGCTTTCTTT
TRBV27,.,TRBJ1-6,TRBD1,CASTPGQGYSPLHF,TGTGCCAGCACCCCGGGACAGGGATACTCACCCCTCCACTTT
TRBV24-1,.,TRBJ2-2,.,CATSEAGGNTGELFF,TGTGCCACCAGTGAAGCCGGAGGGAACACCGGGGAGCTGTTTTTT
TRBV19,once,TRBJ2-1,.,CASTPVSAAYNEQFF,TGTGCCAGTACCCCCGTTTCCGCGGCCTACAATGAGCAGTTCTTC
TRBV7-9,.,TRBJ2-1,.,CASSPPDTMPSSYNEQFF,TGTGCCAGCAGCCCCCCGGACACCATGCCGAGCTCCTACAATGAGCAGTTCTTC
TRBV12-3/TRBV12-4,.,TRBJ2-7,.,CASSSRAGYEQYF,TGTGCCAGCAGTTCGAGAGCCGGCTACGAGCAGTACTTC
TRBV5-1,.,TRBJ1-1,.,CASSLARRDTEAFF,TGCGCCAGCAGCTTGGCCCGGAGAGACACTGAAGCTTTCTTT
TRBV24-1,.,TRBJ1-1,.,CATRGPGSVNTEAFF,TGTGCCACCCGTGGCCCGGGTTCGGTGAACACTGAAGCTTTCTTT
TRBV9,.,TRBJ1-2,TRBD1,CASSASPGQAPYGYTF,TGTGCCAGCAGCGCCTCACCGGGACAGGCTCCCTATGGCTACACCTTC
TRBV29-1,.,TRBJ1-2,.,CSALQGDYGYTF,TGCAGCGCTTTACAGGGAGACTATGGCTACACCTTC
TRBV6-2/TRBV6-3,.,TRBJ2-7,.,CASSGTYEQYF,TGTGCCAGCAGTGGCACCTACGAGCAGTACTTC
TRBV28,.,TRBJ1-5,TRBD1,CASSLGDRGSQPQHF,TGTGCCAGCAGTTTAGGGGACAGGGGGAGTCAGCCCCAGCATTTT
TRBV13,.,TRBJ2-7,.,CASSLKVGSYEQYF,TGTGCCAGCAGCTTAAAGGTTGGGTCCTACGAGCAGTACTTC
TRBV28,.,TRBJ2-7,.,CASSLSGSSVQLQYF,TGTGCCAGCAGTTTATCAGGATCGAGCGTCCAGTTACAGTACTTC
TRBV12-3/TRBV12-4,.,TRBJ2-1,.,CASSRVLDEQFF,TGTGCCAGCAGTCGCGTATTGGATGAGCAGTTCTTC
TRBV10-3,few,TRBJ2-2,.,CAIARVTGELFF,TGTGCCATCGCCCGTGTCACCGGGGAGCTGTTTTTT
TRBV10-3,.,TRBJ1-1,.,CAISESAGSWDTEAFF,TGTGCCATCAGTGAGTCGGCCGGGTCGTGGGACACTGAAGCTTTCTTT
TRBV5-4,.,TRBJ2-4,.,CASSFSGAKNIQYF,TGTGCCAGCAGCTTCTCGGGAGCCAAAAACATTCAGTACTTC
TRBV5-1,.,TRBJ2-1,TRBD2,CASSKGTSGNRNEQFF,TGCGCCAGCAGCAAAGGGACTAGCGGGAACAGAAATGAGCAGTTCTTC
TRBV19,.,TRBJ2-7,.,CASRVYAGAGDEQYF,TGTGCCAGTAGAGTCTATGCGGGAGCAGGGGACGAGCAGTACTTC
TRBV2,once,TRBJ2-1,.,CASSVDSSYNEQFF,TGTGCCAGCAGTGTCGACAGCTCCTACAATGAGCAGTTCTTC
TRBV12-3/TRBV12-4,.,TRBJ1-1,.,CASSLTENTEAFF,TGTGCCAGCAGTCTTACAGAGAACACTGAAGCTTTCTTT
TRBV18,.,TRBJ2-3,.,CASLPRELTSTDTQYF,TGTGCCAGCCTGCCGAGGGAGTTAACTAGCACAGATACGCAGTATTTT
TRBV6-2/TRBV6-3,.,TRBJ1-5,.,CASSRTRAIYSNQPQHF,TGTGCCAGCAGTCGGACCAGGGCCATTTATAGCAATCAGCCCCAGCATTTT
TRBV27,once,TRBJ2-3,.,CASTTLLSEPSTDTQYF,TGTGCCAGCACAACCCTACTCTCAGAACCTAGCACAGATACGCAGTATTTT
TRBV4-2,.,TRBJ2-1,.,CASSQDISGEYEQFF,TGTGCCAGCAGCCAAGATATTTCGGGGGAGTATGAGCAGTTCTTC
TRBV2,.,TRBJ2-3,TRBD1,CASSEGQGDRNTQYF,TGTGCCAGCAGTGAAGGTCAGGGGGATAGAAATACGCAGTATTTT
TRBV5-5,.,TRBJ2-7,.,CASSFGPTTGEQYF,TGTGCCAGCAGCTTCGGGCCGACCACGGGCGAGCAGTACTTC
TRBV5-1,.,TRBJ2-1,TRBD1,CASRGTGDNEQFF,TGCGCCAGCAGAGGGACAGGGGACAATGAGCAGTTCTTC
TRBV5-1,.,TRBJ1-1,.,CASSLRPGALDTEAFF,TGCGCCAGCAGCTTGAGGCCGGGGGCTTTGGACACTGAAGCTTTCTTT
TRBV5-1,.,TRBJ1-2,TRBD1,CASSLAGQDISGYTF,TGCGCCAGCAGCTTGGCCGGACAGGATATTAGTGGCTACACCTTC
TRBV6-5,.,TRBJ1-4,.,CASSYRERFEKLFF,TGTGCCAGCAGTTACAGGGAGCGGTTTGAAAAACTGTTTTTT
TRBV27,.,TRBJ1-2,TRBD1,CASSYLGQVMSGYTF,TGTGCCAGCAGTTATTTGGGACAGGTGATGAGTGGCTACACCTTC
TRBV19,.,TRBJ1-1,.,CASGWGTEAFF,TGTGCCAGTGGATGGGGCACTGAAGCTTTCTTT
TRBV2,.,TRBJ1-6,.,CASSENLQGTSPLHF,TGTGCCAGCAGTGAGAATCTTCAAGGTACCTCACCCCTCCACTTT
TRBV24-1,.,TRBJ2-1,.,CATSEGNLNYNEQFF,TGTGCCACCAGTGAGGGGAATCTGAATTACAATGAGCAGTTCTTC
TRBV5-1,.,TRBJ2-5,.,CASSLGKLETQYF,TGCGCCAGCAGCTTGGGAAAATTGGAGACCCAGTACTTC
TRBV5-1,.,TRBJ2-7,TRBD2,CASSRGLAGVEKGYEQYF,TGCGCCAGCAGCCGGGGACTAGCGGGAGTAGAAAAAGGGTACGAGCAGTACTTC
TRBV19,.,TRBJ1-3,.,CASRAASSGNTIYF,TGTGCCAGTAGAGCAGCCAGCTCTGGAAACACCATATATTTT
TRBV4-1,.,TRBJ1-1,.,CASSQGGGRGNTEAFF,TGCGCCAGCAGCCAAGGCGGTGGGCGGGGGAACACTGAAGCTTTCTTT
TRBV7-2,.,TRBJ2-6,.,CASSFRASPLSSGANVLTF,TGTGCCAGCAGCTTCCGGGCGTCGCCCCTAAGCTCTGGGGCCAACGTCCTGACTTTC
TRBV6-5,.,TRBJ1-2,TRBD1,CATSGQPSGGYTF,TGTGCCACCTCGGGACAGCCGAGCGGCGGCTACACCTTC
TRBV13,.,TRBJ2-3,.,CASSLGAGTPVWSDTQYF,TGTGCCAGCAGCTTAGGGGCCGGGACCCCAGTTTGGTCAGATACGCAGTATTTT
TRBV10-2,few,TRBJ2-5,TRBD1,CASRTPGQGQETQYF,TGCGCCAGCAGAACCCCGGGACAGGGGCAAGAGACCCAGTACTTC
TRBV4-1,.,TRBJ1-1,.,CASSPSRYNTEAFF,TGCGCCAGCAGCCCCTCACGATACAACACTGAAGCTTTCTTT